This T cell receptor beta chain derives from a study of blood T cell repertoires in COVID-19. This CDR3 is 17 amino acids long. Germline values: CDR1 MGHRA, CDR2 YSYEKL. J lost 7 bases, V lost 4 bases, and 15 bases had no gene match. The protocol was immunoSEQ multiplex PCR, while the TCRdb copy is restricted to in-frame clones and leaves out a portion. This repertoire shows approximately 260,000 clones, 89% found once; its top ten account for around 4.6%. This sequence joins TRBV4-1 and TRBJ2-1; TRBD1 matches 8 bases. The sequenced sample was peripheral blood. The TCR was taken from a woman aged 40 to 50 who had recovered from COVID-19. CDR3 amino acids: CASSRSLQGVLRNEQFF. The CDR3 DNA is TGCGCCAGCAGCCGATCCTTACAGGGGGTTCTTAGGAATGAGCAGTTCTTC.